This T cell receptor (beta chain) is from a study of T cells after yellow fever vaccination. In TCRdb, the 5' RACE reads were re-called with MiXCR into one record per CDR3 protein. This repertoire shows 300,000 to 400,000 distinct CDR3 sequences, 8.7% found once; its top ten account for under 20%. The table lists this clonotype with a few counts. Sequenced material: PBMCs, taken on the day of the first yellow fever vaccination. This TCR derives from a man aged 18 to 30 who received the YFV17D yellow fever vaccine.

Here the CDR3 DNA reads TGTGCCAGTAGTAGACGAACAGGGGGCATCGCCTACGAGCAGTACTTC. This encodes CASSRRTGGIAYEQYF. The chain combines TRBV19 with TRBJ2-7; 9 bases fit TRBD1. CDR3 length equals 16 residues. CDR1 is LNHDA, CDR2 SQIVND, per germline (reference sequence). V was pared by 4 bases and J by 2 bases, with 9 bases of the junction left unmatched.